The 10 T cell receptor beta chains below all came from one sample that was sequenced in a study of shared clonotypes between healthy human individuals. Assay used: immunoSEQ multiplex PCR; TCRdb lists only in-frame clones, some missing. The sample yields about 560,000 clones, around 78% seen once. The specimen sequenced was PBMCs. The receptor source for this set is a woman aged 40 to 50 in good health. Some clones in this sample may be carry-over from other donors' samples.

This clone has at least ten counts. V and J are TRBV18 and TRBJ1-1; D unclear. Trimming pared 1 base from V and 4 bases from J, leaving 13 bases between. The germline V gene has CDR1 KGHSH and CDR2 LQKENI. This CDR3 comprises 15 residues. CDR3 sequence reads: CASSPHPRGSTEAFF. The CDR3, as DNA: TGTGCCAGCTCACCACACCCCCGGGGTTCCACTGAAGCTTTCTTT.

The V and J genes are TRBV6-5 and TRBJ2-1, with TRBD2 matching over 8 bases. V shed 5 bases and J 6 bases; nucleotides not matched to a gene: 6. The CDR3 is made up of 14 amino acids. Germline V gene lookup returns CDR1 MNHEY and CDR2 SVGAGI. CDR3 nucleotide sequence: TGTGCCAGCAGTGCCGGGACTAGGGTCAATGAGCAGTTCTTC. The encoded protein is CASSAGTRVNEQFF.

The V call is TRBV7-2, the J call TRBJ2-3; TRBD2 might be the D (6 bases). The length of the CDR3 is 16 residues. Germline V gene lookup returns CDR1 SGHTA and CDR2 FQGNSA. V lost 5 bases, J lost 2 bases, and 17 bases lay in between. The CDR3 DNA sequence: TGTGCCAGCAGCCAAGAATGGGACTTAATCACAGATACGCAGTATTTT. Its translation: CASSQEWDLITDTQYF.

The chain recombines TRBV7-8 with TRBJ1-5; D is unclear. The germline gives CDR1 SGHVS, CDR2 FQNEAQ. V lost 5 bases, J lost 0 bases, and 17 bases lay in between. The CDR3 is 17 amino acids. Here the CDR3 DNA reads TGTGCCAGCAGCGGGGATTGGGCTCAGTATAGCAATCAGCCCCAGCATTTT. It is translated as CASSGDWAQYSNQPQHF. Full variable domain (rest looked up from reference TRBV7-8 and TRBJ1-5): GAGVSQSPRYKVAKRGQDVALRCDPISGHVSLFWYQQALGQGPEFLTYFQNEAQLDKSGLPSDRFFAERPEGSVSTLKIQRTQQEDSAVYLCASSGDWAQYSNQPQHFGDGTRLSIL.

V gene TRBV5-4 combines with J gene TRBJ1-1, with TRBD1 matching over 10 bases. The CDR3 has 18 amino acids. CDR1 is SGHNT, CDR2 YYREEE, per germline (reference sequence). V lost 6 bases to trimming and J lost 1 base; unmatched junction nucleotides: 15. CDR3 in amino acids: CASTSRDRGPLKNTEAFF. The CDR3 DNA is TGTGCCAGCACTTCCCGAGACAGGGGGCCCTTGAAGAACACTGAAGCTTTCTTT. Full variable domain (outside the CDR3, taken from reference TRBV5-4 and TRBJ1-1): ETGVTQSPTHLIKTRGQQVTLRCSSQSGHNTVSWYQQALGQGPQFIFQYYREEENGRGNFPPRFSGLQFPNYSSELNVNALELDDSALYLCASTSRDRGPLKNTEAFFGQGTRLTVV.

The chain uses TRBV19 and TRBJ1-1; D may be TRBD1 (6 bases). The CDR3 extends over 17 amino acids. The V gene's germline CDR1 is LNHDA and CDR2 SQIVND (reference sequence). V was trimmed by 4 bases and J by 2 bases, leaving 20 bases between them. CDR3 coding DNA: TGTGCCAGTAGTACCCCCCGAAGGGCAGGGGAAAACACTGAAGCTTTCTTT. It yields the protein CASSTPRRAGENTEAFF.

The J gene is TRBJ1-4, the V gene TRBV9, with D unresolved. The CDR3 is 13 residues long. Germline V lookup: CDR1 SGDLS, CDR2 YYNGEE. Trimming removed 4 bases at V and 4 bases at J, with 8 bases between. CDR3 amino acids: CASSSGLNEKLFF. The CDR3 DNA is TGTGCCAGCAGCTCCGGGCTTAATGAAAAACTGTTTTTT.

CDR3 sequence reads: CASSMGQGVTGELFF. CDR3 DNA sequence: TGTGCCAGCAGCATGGGACAGGGTGTCACCGGGGAGCTGTTTTTT. The chain has TRBV11-2 and TRBJ2-2; TRBD1 matches at 9 bases. The CDR3 extends over 15 amino acids. Germline V gene lookup returns CDR1 SGHAT and CDR2 FQNNGV. The V and J ends lost 5 bases and 4 bases, in that order; junction bases with no gene match: 5. Based on the CDR3 plus reference TRBV11-2 and TRBJ2-2, the full variable domain is EAGVAQSPRYKIIEKRQSVAFWCNPISGHATLYWYQQILGQGPKLLIQFQNNGVVDDSQLPKDRFSAERLKGVDSTLKIQPAKLEDSAVYLCASSMGQGVTGELFFGEGSRLTVL.

This sequence joins TRBV19 and TRBJ2-7, with D possibly TRBD2 on 6 matching bases. Germline values: CDR1 LNHDA, CDR2 SQIVND (reference sequence). CDR3 length: 13 residues. The germline V and J ends were trimmed by 3 bases and 6 bases, with 12 bases remaining between them. The CDR3 DNA is TGTGCCAGTAGTATCGGGGCGGGACTCGAGCAGTACTTC. It codes for CASSIGAGLEQYF.

The J gene is TRBJ1-1, the V gene TRBV5-1; D may be TRBD1 (5 bases). Trimming shortened V by 5 bases and J by 4 bases, and 18 bases separated the two germline ends. CDR1 is SGHRS and CDR2 is YFSETQ in the germline V gene. CDR3 length: 15 residues. As DNA, the CDR3 is TGCGCCAGCAGTAAACTGGGCCAGGGCGGCACTGAAGCTTTCTTT. The encoded protein is CASSKLGQGGTEAFF.